This T cell receptor (beta chain) was identified in a study of cytomegalovirus exposure and HLA in healthy donors (dated by TCRdb to the late 2010s). Notes on the research overall: An earlier analysis of some 500 of the donors reported approximately 290 Gb of sequence data and approximately 110 million unique TCR beta sequences from roughly 180 million T cells. Every discovery cohort repertoire had been produced on one sequencing platform. About five DR-DQ haplotypes were handled as single units for association and clustering, since linkage in the cohort was strong. Alongside the repertoire data, information on donor age, sex, ethnicity and CMV serostatus was compiled. Typing coverage varied by locus: about 629-630 donors for A, B, C, DRB1 and DQB1; approximately 500 for DQA1; 606 for DPA1; approximately 490 for DPB1. Rather than using new phenotypic data, the later analysis identified candidate immune exposures from TCR beta sequences and from how often those sequences occurred across donors. Besides the first cohort of hundreds of subjects, a separate validation cohort made up of some 110 different subjects was used. The genetic ancestry cluster associated with self-reported Caucasian donors included 70% to 85% of the roughly 400 genotyped donors. The study was designed to test whether signatures of past pathogen exposure could be identified by cataloging public T cell receptors. About 300 gigabases of sequencing data and tens of millions of unique TCR sequences were included in an early release covering several hundred HLA-typed donors. A later analysis re-examined previously published TCR beta repertoires from about 670 donors and added high-resolution HLA genotyping to investigate patterns of TCR occurrence. The T cell repertoires of 666 subjects were profiled by immunosequencing and related to cytomegalovirus serostatus. A later genetic analysis took genome-wide SNP genotypes for about three fifths of the roughly 670 donors and used that subset as a discovery cohort. High-throughput TCR immunosequencing, statistical association of individual TCRs with disease status, and machine learning were combined to predict cytomegalovirus infection status. Across some 400 genotyped donors of the cohort, an average of about 250,000 unique TCR beta nucleotide sequences per donor were sequenced, and roughly a sixth of those sequences were non-productive. Class I and class II HLA loci were covered by the typing at four-digit resolution. In an earlier analysis of roughly 540 of the donors, high-throughput TCR beta sequencing was used to judge whether each TCR beta V gene segment behaved as functional or pseudogenic. Beyond this particular receptor, the publication reports: In a later analysis, most CMV-associated TCR beta chains were found to appear HLA-restricted, with HLA associations seemingly driven largely by CMV exposure. In a later analysis, TCR association rates were found to vary across HLA loci, with the most associated TCRs seen for DRB1 alleles and the fewest for HLA-C alleles. In both the original and validation cohorts, the classifier was reported to diagnose cytomegalovirus status with high specificity and sensitivity. Compared with equally common non-associated chains, HLA-associated TCR beta chains in a later analysis were more clonally expanded and had lower generation probabilities. Some IMGT-functional V segments, including TRBV6-2 and TRBV6-3, could not be told apart with the 87-base-pair reads, so those segments were excluded. Because counts were too low, 15 to 20 rarely observed V segments, including chromosome 9 orphons, were left out of the earlier analysis of approximately 580 of the donors. The study gave a list of under 200 TCR beta chains associated with cytomegalovirus. It was suggested by the authors that the approach could potentially be generalized to other disease states and immunological phenotypes. HLA typing was unavailable for some donors at each locus, so association tests used only the typed subset. A later genetic analysis reported fewer N-insertions in productive TCRs among donors in an Asian-associated ancestry cluster than the approximately 670-donor mean. According to a later analysis, parvovirus B19, influenza, CMV and Epstein-Barr virus appeared linked to several top co-occurrence clusters. The presence/absence analyses assumed that sequencing depth was roughly uniform across donors, and that assumption may not be true. Three of the identified cytomegalovirus-associated TCR beta chains were confirmed in vitro to be specific for cytomegalovirus antigens. A cluster of highly shared sequence variants was judged likely to represent a technical artifact of the sequencing pipeline. An earlier analysis of approximately 600 of the donors showed that most TCR beta V segments appeared in productive rearrangements either about 87% or about 30% of the time, which broadly matched IMGT annotations. Most TCR sequences were seen in very few donors, while some public TCRs were found in many individuals. Linkage disequilibrium might explain the correlated functional status among segregating V segments, but an unknown experimental factor could not be ruled out. In a later genetic analysis, a missense DCLRE1C variant was associated with V-gene and J-gene trimming of TCR beta chains, and the association was replicated in an independent cohort. A further reported finding was that TCR beta sequences accurately predicted the HLA-A and HLA-B alleles for most subjects in the first cohort. This cohort had only TCR beta chains sequenced, and the lack of alpha or paired-chain data limited which features could be detected. Strong co-occurrence of HLA alleles, especially DR and DQ, made assigning TCR associations to individual alleles difficult. For the cohort, immune exposure information was limited to CMV serostatus. In a later analysis, some 18,000 TCR beta sequences were associated with specific HLA alleles at a false discovery rate of 0.05.

Libraries were constructed by the immunoSEQ multiplex PCR assay. For the multiplex PCR, a mixture combining 60 forward primers for TCR Vbeta segments and 13 reverse primers for TCR Jbeta segments was used. The CDR3 region of rearranged TCR beta genes was amplified from genomic DNA with a multiplex PCR assay. On the Illumina HiSeq System, the amplified TCR beta libraries were sequenced as 87-base-pair reads. The original methods were these. In a later analysis, 77 million or so unique TCR beta chains were counted across the approximately 640 repertoires, and roughly 10 million of these chains were shared by at least two donors. Raw reads were error-corrected and collapsed into unique sequences with a nearest-neighbor algorithm that merged closely related sequences to remove PCR and sequencing errors. Alignment of CDR3 sequences to IMGT reference sequences was used to assign V, D and J gene segments. For a sequence to be retained, a match of at least six nucleotides was required to both a V gene segment and a J gene segment. Rearrangements were called productive when the CDR3 lacked stop codons and stayed in frame with V and J; all others were non-productive. CDR3 was defined by IMGT convention, running from the second conserved V-encoded cysteine to the conserved J-encoded phenylalanine. The earlier analysis of some 580 of the donors excluded any sequence lacking an unambiguous match to a single V gene segment. An earlier analysis of several hundred of the donors classified V segments as functional when productive rearrangements were above 56.7% and as segregating when the standard deviation between donors was above 5%. A statistical classification framework was built for diagnosing cytomegalovirus status from the catalog of TCR beta chain sequences. A later analysis assigned V and J genes by comparing TCR nucleotide sequences with IMGT/GENE-DB human TR gene sequences. In a later analysis, CDR3 sequences and most-parsimonious VDJ recombination scenarios were assigned using the TCRdist pipeline. A later analysis defined each TCR beta chain by its CDR3 amino acid sequence plus V-gene family, and excluded reads lacking a unique V-gene family. A later analysis removed roughly 590 highly shared, low-generation-probability nucleotide sequences to deal with suspected cross-contamination and a sequencing artifact. In a later analysis, a clonal expansion index was calculated for each public chain from normalized within-repertoire ranks of inferred template counts. Generation probabilities in a later analysis came from a VDJ recombination model fitted to out-of-frame rearrangements, and those results were checked against IGoR. In a later analysis, hypergeometric tests were used to score TCR-TCR, TCR-HLA and TCR-CMV co-occurrence, with a repertoire-size bias correction applied to TCR pairs. False discovery rates were estimated in a later analysis by permuting HLA or CMV assignments 20 times. A later analysis grouped co-occurring TCRs with DBSCAN, adding TCRdist sequence similarity when clustering within HLA-allele-positive subsets. For co-occurrence clustering, repertoires with fewer than 30,000 or more than 120,000 public chains were excluded, along with five or six repertoires with anomalous nucleotide sharing. This immuneACCESS table, as held by TCRdb, lists in-frame sequences with V and J called but not all clones. Of the missing ones, under half trace to an unresolved V gene in checked studies; the others have no known cause. V and J calls and clone size follow that table, whereas D and trimming were derived from the DNA. A total of fewer than 85,000 clones appear in this sample, roughly 70% of them only once. The ten most abundant clones make up over 10% of the sample.

Measured from the cysteine to the phenylalanine, the CDR3 is 12 residues long. Of all the DNA, just the CDR3 is kept, 36 bases in frame from base 1. Trimming takes 2 bases from V and 5 bases from J, and the germline ends sit 6 bases apart. Reading the germline V gene gives CDR1 MNHEY and CDR2 SVGAGI. There are a few counts of this clone. Its specific antigen is unknown. No qualities accompany the bases; no much larger clone lies one base away. The cohort comprised some 730 healthy bone marrow donors. Cohort members were all nominally healthy when sampled, although unrecorded immune exposures were likely present. The donor was CMV seropositive and was included in the group of approximately 310 seropositive cohort members. A peripheral blood sample was provided by each donor, and peripheral blood mononuclear cells were used for TCR beta sequencing. Genomic DNA was extracted from the blood cell samples with the Qiagen DNeasy Blood Extraction Kit.

Sequenced material: PBMCs. The chain joins TRBV6-5 to TRBJ1-1; no D gene is confidently identified. This sequence originates from a woman in her thirties or forties in good health and CMV-seropositive. CDR3 region: CASSYGGTEAFF. At the DNA level, the sequence is TGTGCCAGCAGTTACGGCGGGACTGAAGCTTTCTTT.